Presented here are 2 T cell receptor beta chains from one specimen sequenced in a study of technical replicates of blood from a handful of donors. Clones were read by immunoSEQ multiplex PCR, and TCRdb kept only the in-frame ones, dropping some. The sample has fewer than 65,000 clones; 87% are singletons. The specimen was PBMCs. All receptors come from a human donor in good health. Some clones in this sample may be carry-over from other donors' samples.

V gene TRBV30 combines with J gene TRBJ2-3; 8 bases line up with TRBD2. V was pared by 1 base and J by 2 bases, with 8 bases of the junction left unmatched. The germline gives CDR1 GTSNPN, CDR2 SVGIG (reference sequence). The CDR3 covers 16 residues. The chain's CDR3 is CAWSEGTSGFTDTQYF. In nucleotides, the CDR3 is TGTGCCTGGAGTGAGGGTACTAGCGGATTCACAGATACGCAGTATTTT.

The chain employs TRBV27 and TRBJ2-1; no clear D gene. This CDR3 comprises 16 residues. The germline V gene encodes CDR1 MNHEY and CDR2 SMNVEV (reference sequence). Trimming removed 0 bases at V and 7 bases at J, with 16 bases between. CDR3 loop: CASSLSSTAWRNEQFF. Here the CDR3 DNA reads TGTGCCAGCAGTTTATCGTCCACGGCGTGGCGGAATGAGCAGTTCTTC.